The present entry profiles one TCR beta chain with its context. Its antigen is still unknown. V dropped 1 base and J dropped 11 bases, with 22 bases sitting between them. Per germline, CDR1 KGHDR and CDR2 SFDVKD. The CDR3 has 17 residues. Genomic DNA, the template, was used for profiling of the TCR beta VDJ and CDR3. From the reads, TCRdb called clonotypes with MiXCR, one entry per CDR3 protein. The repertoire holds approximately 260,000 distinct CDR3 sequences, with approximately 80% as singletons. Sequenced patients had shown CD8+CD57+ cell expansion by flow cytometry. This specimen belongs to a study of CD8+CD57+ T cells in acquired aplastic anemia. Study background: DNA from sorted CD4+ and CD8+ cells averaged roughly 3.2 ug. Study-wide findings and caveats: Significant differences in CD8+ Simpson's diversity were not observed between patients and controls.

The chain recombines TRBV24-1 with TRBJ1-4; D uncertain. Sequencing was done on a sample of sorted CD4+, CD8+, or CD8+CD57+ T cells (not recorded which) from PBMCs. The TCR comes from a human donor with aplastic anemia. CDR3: CATSDFRCNPNNEKLFF. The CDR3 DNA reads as TGTGCCACCAGTGATTTCCGCTGCAACCCAAACAACGAGAAACTGTTTTTT.